The 4 T cell receptor beta chains below all came from one sample that was sequenced in a study of shared clonotypes between healthy human individuals. Using immunoSEQ multiplex PCR, the repertoire was profiled, and TCRdb retains in-frame clones only, with some absent. The data contain 90,000 to 120,000 clones, about 71% of them singletons. The specimen sequenced was memory CD8+ T cells sorted from blood. Noted subset: CD45RO+ cells pooled with CCR7-negative TemRA cells. Receptors were obtained from a woman aged 25 to 39 in good health.

The chain combines TRBV7-6 with TRBJ1-5, with D unclear. The ends were cut back, 1 base at V and 6 bases at J, with 13 bases in the middle. Germline-derived CDR1 and CDR2 are SGHVS and FNYEAQ. The CDR3 loop spans 15 amino acids. CDR3 sequence: CASSLGVEASQPQHF. In nucleotides, the CDR3 is TGTGCCAGCAGCTTAGGAGTAGAGGCGAGTCAGCCCCAGCATTTT. The complete variable domain, with remaining parts taken from reference TRBV7-6 and TRBJ1-5, reads GAGVSQSPRYKVTKRGQDVALRCDPISGHVSLYWYRQALGQGPEFLTYFNYEAQQDKSGLPNDRFSAERPEGSISTLTIQRTEQRDSAMYRCASSLGVEASQPQHFGDGTRLSIL.

The chain is built from TRBV13 and TRBJ2-3; weak D call: TRBD1 (5 bases). Trimming took 5 bases from V and 2 from J, leaving 11 bases between them. The CDR3 covers 14 residues. Germline-derived CDR1 and CDR2 are PRHDT and FYEKMQ (reference sequence). The CDR3 is CASSIGQFTDTQYF. For the CDR3, the DNA is TGTGCCAGCAGCATCGGACAATTCACAGATACGCAGTATTTT.

The rearrangement uses TRBV7-2 and TRBJ2-7; 7 bases are a match to TRBD1. J lost 4 bases, V lost 4 bases, and 19 bases had no gene match. The CDR3 has 18 amino acids. The V gene's germline CDR1 is SGHTA and CDR2 FQGNSA. In DNA, the CDR3 is TGTGCCAGCAGCTCCCTCCTAACCGGGACAGTACATCGGTACGAGCAGTACTTC. The encoded protein is CASSSLLTGTVHRYEQYF.

This clone was counted a few times. This chain uses TRBV27 with TRBJ1-5; D is perhaps TRBD1 (5 bases). This CDR3 is built from 13 residues. From germline, CDR1 is MNHEY and CDR2 SMNVEV (reference sequence). V lost 4 bases to trimming and J lost 4 bases, with 8 bases between them. CDR3 protein: CASSSGYNQPQHF. The CDR3 coding sequence is TGTGCCAGCAGTTCAGGGTATAATCAGCCCCAGCATTTT.